This T cell receptor beta chain is from a study of identical twins. Germline V gene lookup returns CDR1 MDHEN and CDR2 SYDVKM. The CDR3 extends over 14 amino acids. With V trimmed by 5 bases and J by 6 bases, 8 bases remained unmatched. A universal primer site was created by template switching, with the cDNA bearing unique molecular identifiers. In TCRdb, the 5' RACE reads were re-called with MiXCR into one record per CDR3 protein. The data show 540,000 or so distinct CDR3 sequences, about 22% seen once. This sample was shared with a second study, whose subject was yellow fever vaccine responses in identical twins.

Sequencing input: CD4+ T cells sorted from blood. The receptor's source is a woman between 18 and 29 years old in good health. This chain links TRBV28 with TRBJ2-7; 9 nucleotides align to TRBD1. The CDR3 nucleotides are TGTGCCAGCAGTACGGGACAGGGACCTCGCGAGCAGTACTTC. Translating it yields CASSTGQGPREQYF.